This entry concerns a single T cell receptor (beta chain). What it recognizes is unknown. Using immunoSEQ multiplex PCR, the repertoire was profiled, and TCRdb retains in-frame clones only, with some absent. The data hold roughly 2.1 million clones, with under 95% observed a single time. The data stem from a study of shared clonotypes between healthy human individuals. General study results and limits: Collection of samples was limited to blood; tissue repertoires likely differ. Generation probabilities of non-shared clonotypes were lower (relative to those shared by all four donors).

CDR1 is LNHDA and CDR2 is SQIVND in the germline V gene (reference sequence). CDR3 length: 15 residues. Trimming removed 2 bases at V and 0 bases at J, with 8 bases between. Positive CCR7 selection of CD45RO-negative cells yielded the naive CD8 cells, and terminally differentiated effector memory CD45RA+ cells were excluded. The genes are TRBV19 and TRBJ1-3; possibly TRBD1 for D (5 bases). This sequence originates from a man aged 18 to 29 in good health. Some clones in this sample may be carry-over from other donors' samples. The sample taken for sequencing was naive CD8+ T cells from PBMCs. The CDR3 here is CASSIWDRSGNTIYF. The CDR3 region has the DNA TGTGCCAGTAGTATATGGGACCGCTCTGGAAACACCATATATTTT.